The 11 T cell receptor beta chains presented below share a single source sample, sequenced in a study of T cells in Graves' hyperthyroidism and ophthalmopathy. The CDR3 regions of TCR beta were amplified from RNA transcripts. TCR CDR3 regions were first amplified by RT-PCR with HTBI primers. TCRdb ran MiXCR on the multiplex PCR reads and lists one entry per CDR3 protein. The table lists some 510,000 distinct CDR3 sequences, around 21% of them singletons. Sequencing input: blood. The receptors here all came from a man aged 18 to 29 with Graves' hyperthyroidism.

There are many counts of this clonotype. The chain has TRBV28 and TRBJ2-2; D perhaps matches TRBD2 (6 bases). The V and J ends lost 8 bases and 5 bases respectively, with 12 bases between them. The CDR3 length is 13 residues. Germline V CDR1 and CDR2: MDHEN, SYDVKM. The CDR3 reads CASGGVGTGELFF. CDR3 DNA: TGTGCCAGCGGAGGGGTGGGGACCGGGGAGCTGTTTTTT.

This clonotype was recorded at least ten times. This rearrangement joins TRBV28 to TRBJ2-2, with 9 bases that match TRBD1. The J segment lost 3 bases and the V segment lost 9 bases, leaving 8 bases of the junction unmatched. The germline V gene has CDR1 MDHEN and CDR2 SYDVKM. The CDR3 runs 15 residues. In DNA form, the CDR3 reads TGTGCCAGTCACCGGGACAGGGACGACACCGGGGAGCTGTTTTTT. This translates into CASHRDRDDTGELFF.

In this sample, this clonotype turned up many times. The genes are TRBV27 and TRBJ1-5; TRBD1 is a possible D gene (6 bases). The CDR3 has 17 residues. The germline V and J ends were trimmed by 2 bases and 0 bases, with 14 bases remaining between them. Germline V lookup: CDR1 MNHEY, CDR2 SMNVEV (reference sequence). CDR3 nucleotides: TGTGCCAGCAGTTTAAGTGGGGGCGGGGATAGCAATCAGCCCCAGCATTTT. It is translated as CASSLSGGGDSNQPQHF.

This clonotype was recorded at least ten times. This chain uses TRBV12-3 or TRBV12-4 with TRBJ1-3, with TRBD1 as a possible D gene (6 bases). V shed 7 bases and J shed 4 bases, with 14 bases lying between them. This CDR3 spans 14 amino acids. CDR3 protein: CASIPGTIGNTIYF. For the CDR3, the DNA is TGTGCCAGCATCCCCGGGACAATCGGAAACACCATATATTTT.

This clonotype was found a few times. At one end the junction does not follow the germline gene, possibly because of a read error. The chain couples TRBV6-1 to TRBJ1-1; D remains ambiguous. This CDR3 is 16 amino acids long. Germline V lookup: CDR1 MNHNS, CDR2 SASEGT. In DNA, the CDR3 is TGTGCCAGCACTCCATGGGCGGTTGTGTTGAACACTGATGCTTTCTTT. It is translated as CASTPWAVVLNTDAFF.

This clonotype was seen a few times. This sequence joins TRBV2 and TRBJ1-2, with TRBD1 as a possible D gene (5 bases). The germline gives CDR1 SNHLY, CDR2 FYNNEI. The CDR3 runs to 18 residues. V lost 0 bases to trimming and J lost 2 bases, with 19 bases between them. CDR3 coding DNA: TGTGCCAGCAGTGAAGCGCCTCGCCTGGCAGGGTCAAACTATGGCTACACCTTC. Translating it yields CASSEAPRLAGSNYGYTF. Based on the CDR3 plus reference TRBV2 and TRBJ1-2, the full variable domain is EPEVTQTPSHQVTQMGQEVILRCVPISNHLYFYWYRQILGQKVEFLVSFYNNEISEKSEIFDDQFSVERPDGSNFTLKIRSTKLEDSAMYFCASSEAPRLAGSNYGYTFGSGTRLTVV.

This clonotype was detected ten times or more. The genes are TRBV7-8 and TRBJ1-1; 9 bases match TRBD1. Looked up from germline, CDR1 is SGHVS and CDR2 is FQNEAQ. V lost 0 bases, J lost 3 bases, and 2 bases stayed unmatched. The CDR3 loop spans 15 amino acids. CDR3 in amino acids: CASSLARTGDTEAFF. The DNA for the CDR3 is TGTGCCAGCAGCTTAGCGAGGACAGGGGACACTGAAGCTTTCTTT. The whole variable domain, remainder taken from reference TRBV7-8 and TRBJ1-1, is GAGVSQSPRYKVAKRGQDVALRCDPISGHVSLFWYQQALGQGPEFLTYFQNEAQLDKSGLPSDRFFAERPEGSVSTLKIQRTQQEDSAVYLCASSLARTGDTEAFFGQGTRLTVV.

This sequence joins TRBV20-1 and TRBJ1-5; D is undetermined. Trimming pared 2 bases from V and 6 bases from J, leaving 17 bases between. The germline V gene has CDR1 DFQATT and CDR2 SNEGSKA (reference sequence). The CDR3 totals 15 residues. CDR3 amino acids: CSARRLAQTGQPQHF. DNA of the CDR3: TGCAGTGCTAGAAGGTTGGCCCAAACGGGTCAGCCCCAGCATTTT.

This clonotype was recorded many times. J is TRBJ2-5 and V is TRBV6-2 or TRBV6-3; D call uncertain. The V and J ends lost 1 base and 1 base respectively, with 19 bases between them. This CDR3 has 18 residues. Germline loops: CDR1 MNHEY, CDR2 SVGEGT. CDR3 sequence reads: CASSYFRGAGSVQETQYF. In nucleotides, the CDR3 is TGTGCCAGCAGTTACTTTAGAGGAGCAGGAAGCGTCCAAGAGACCCAGTACTTC.

Ten or more counts support this clonotype. This chain connects TRBV20-1 to TRBJ2-7; 10 bases agree with TRBD2. J gave up 2 bases and V 3 bases, and 4 bases lay outside the gene matches. CDR1 is DFQATT and CDR2 is SNEGSKA in the germline V gene (reference sequence). CDR3 size: 14 residues. CDR3 in DNA: TGCAGTGCTAGTCAACTAGCGGGACCCTACGAGCAGTACTTC. Translated, it gives CSASQLAGPYEQYF.

A remark on this clonotype: A read error may be the cause here, since a much bigger clone is one base away. This rearrangement joins TRBV2 to TRBJ2-4, with D unresolved. Per germline, CDR1 SNHLY and CDR2 FYNNEI. The length of the CDR3 is 12 residues. The CDR3 DNA is TGTGCCAGCAGTGACTTGGAAAACATTAAGTACTTC. This encodes CASSDLENIKYF.